The following is a T cell receptor beta chain sequence with its context. Its antigen remains unknown. The entry originates in a study of shared clonotypes between healthy human individuals. Study background: The plates for each donor numbered three CD4 naive, three CD4 memory, two CD8 naive and one CD8 memory. Whole-study results and caveats: Clonotypes which were not shared had lower generation probabilities than clonotypes that all four donors shared. The small donor group covered limited genetic and exposure diversity.

The method was immunoSEQ multiplex PCR; TCRdb's version includes in-frame clones alone and lacks a portion of them. The sample yields millions of clones, about 92% seen once. Splitting of CD4+ cells produced CD45RA+ naive and CD45RA-negative memory subsets. Sequencing used naive CD4+ T cells sorted from blood. Subset: CD45RA+ positively selected. This TCR derives from a man aged 18 to 29 in good health.

Here the CDR3 reads CASSLGVRVHEQYF. Here the CDR3 DNA reads TGTGCCAGCAGCTTAGGAGTCAGGGTCCACGAGCAGTACTTC. J is TRBJ2-7 and V is TRBV11-2, with D tentatively TRBD1 (5 bases). CDR3 length: 14 residues. In germline, CDR1 is SGHAT, CDR2 FQNNGV. Trimming stripped 1 base from V and 5 bases from J, with 12 bases between.